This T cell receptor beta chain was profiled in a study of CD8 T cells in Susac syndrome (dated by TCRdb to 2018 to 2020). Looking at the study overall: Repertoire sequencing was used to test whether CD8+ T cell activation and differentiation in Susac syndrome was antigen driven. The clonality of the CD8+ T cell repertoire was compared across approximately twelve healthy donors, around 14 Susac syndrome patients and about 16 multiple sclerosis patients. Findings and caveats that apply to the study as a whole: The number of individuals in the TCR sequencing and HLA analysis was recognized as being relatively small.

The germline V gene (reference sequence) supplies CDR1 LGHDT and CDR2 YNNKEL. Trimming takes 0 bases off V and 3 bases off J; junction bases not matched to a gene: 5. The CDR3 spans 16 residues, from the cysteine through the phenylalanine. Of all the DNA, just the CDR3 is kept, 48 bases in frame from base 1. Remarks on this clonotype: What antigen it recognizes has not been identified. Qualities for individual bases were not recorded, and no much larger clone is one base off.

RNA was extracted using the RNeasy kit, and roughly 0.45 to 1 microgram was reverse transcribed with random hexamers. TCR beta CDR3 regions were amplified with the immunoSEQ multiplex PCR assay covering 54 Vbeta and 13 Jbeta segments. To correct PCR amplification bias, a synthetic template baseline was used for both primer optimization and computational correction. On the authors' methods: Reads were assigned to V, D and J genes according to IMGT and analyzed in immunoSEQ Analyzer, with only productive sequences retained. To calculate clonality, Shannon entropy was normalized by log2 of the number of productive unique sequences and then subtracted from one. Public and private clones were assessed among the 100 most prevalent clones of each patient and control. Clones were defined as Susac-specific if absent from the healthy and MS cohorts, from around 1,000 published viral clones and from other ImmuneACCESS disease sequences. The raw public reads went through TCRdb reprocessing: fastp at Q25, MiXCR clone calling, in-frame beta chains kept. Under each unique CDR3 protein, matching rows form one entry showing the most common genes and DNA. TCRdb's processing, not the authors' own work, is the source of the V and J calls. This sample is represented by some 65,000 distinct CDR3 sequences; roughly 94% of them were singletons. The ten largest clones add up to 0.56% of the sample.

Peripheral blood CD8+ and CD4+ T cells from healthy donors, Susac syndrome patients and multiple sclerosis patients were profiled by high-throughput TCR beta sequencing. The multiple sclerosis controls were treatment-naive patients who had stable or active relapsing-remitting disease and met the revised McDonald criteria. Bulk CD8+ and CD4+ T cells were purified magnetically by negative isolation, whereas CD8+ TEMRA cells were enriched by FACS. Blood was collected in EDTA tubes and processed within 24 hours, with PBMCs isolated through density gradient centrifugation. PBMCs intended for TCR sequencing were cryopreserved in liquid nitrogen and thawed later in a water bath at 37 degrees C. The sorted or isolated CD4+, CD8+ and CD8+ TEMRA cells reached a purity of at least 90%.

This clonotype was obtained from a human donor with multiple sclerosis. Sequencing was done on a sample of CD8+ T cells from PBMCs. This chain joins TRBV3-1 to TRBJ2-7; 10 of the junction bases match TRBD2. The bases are TGTGCCAGCAGCCAAGAGTCTAGCGGGAGACACTACGAGCAGTACTTC. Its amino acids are CASSQESSGRHYEQYF.